The clone carrying this TCR beta chain was recorded a few times. One end of the junction does not line up with germline, which may come from a read error. These data are taken from a study of tumor T cells in aggressive B-cell lymphoma. CDR1 and CDR2 from the germline V gene are SNHLY and FYNNEI. This CDR3 spans 12 amino acids. Using immunoSEQ multiplex PCR, the repertoire was profiled, and TCRdb retains in-frame clones only, with some absent. The table has 2,500 to 3,500 clones, around 69% seen once. This chain uses TRBV2 with TRBJ2-7; D possibly corresponds to TRBD2 (5 bases). This sequence originates from an adult with diffuse large B cell lymphoma. The specimen sequenced was tumor tissue. CDR3 protein: CASREERLGQYF. The DNA for the CDR3 is TGTGCCAGCAGGGAAGAGCGGCTAGGGCAGTACTTC. Full variable domain (remainder filled in from reference TRBV2 and TRBJ2-7): EPEVTQTPSHQVTQMGQEVILRCVPISNHLYFYWYRQILGQKVEFLVSFYNNEISEKSEIFDDQFSVERPDGSNFTLKIRSTKLEDSAMYFCASREERLGQYFGPGTRLTVT.